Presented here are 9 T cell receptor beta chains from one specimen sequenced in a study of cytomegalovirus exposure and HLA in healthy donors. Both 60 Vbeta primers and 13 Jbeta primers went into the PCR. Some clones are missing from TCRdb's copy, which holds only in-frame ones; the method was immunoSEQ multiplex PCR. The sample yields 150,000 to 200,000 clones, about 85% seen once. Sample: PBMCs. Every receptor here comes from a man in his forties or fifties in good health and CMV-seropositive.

The CDR3: CASSDTTRETQYF. The CDR3 DNA sequence: TGTGCCAGCAGTGATACCACTAGAGAGACCCAGTACTTC. V and J are TRBV2 and TRBJ2-5, with D possibly TRBD2 on 5 matching bases. V lost 3 bases and J 4 bases, leaving 9 bases between the germline ends. Germline V gene sequence: CDR1 SNHLY, CDR2 FYNNEI. This CDR3 region has 13 residues. Using reference TRBV2 and TRBJ2-5 for the parts outside the CDR3, the full variable domain is EPEVTQTPSHQVTQMGQEVILRCVPISNHLYFYWYRQILGQKVEFLVSFYNNEISEKSEIFDDQFSVERPDGSNFTLKIRSTKLEDSAMYFCASSDTTRETQYFGPGTRLLVL.

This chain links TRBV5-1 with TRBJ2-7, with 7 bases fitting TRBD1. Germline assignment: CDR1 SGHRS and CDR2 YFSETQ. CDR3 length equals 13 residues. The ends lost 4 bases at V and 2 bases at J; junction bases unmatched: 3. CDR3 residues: CASSQGTAYEQYF. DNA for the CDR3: TGCGCCAGCAGCCAGGGGACAGCCTACGAGCAGTACTTC.

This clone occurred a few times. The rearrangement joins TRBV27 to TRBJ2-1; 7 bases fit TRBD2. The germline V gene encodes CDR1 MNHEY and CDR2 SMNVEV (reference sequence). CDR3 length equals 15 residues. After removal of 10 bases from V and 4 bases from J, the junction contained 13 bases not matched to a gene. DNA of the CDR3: TGTGCCATCGCCCCCAGCGGGGTAGGGTACAATGAGCAGTTCTTC. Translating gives CAIAPSGVGYNEQFF.

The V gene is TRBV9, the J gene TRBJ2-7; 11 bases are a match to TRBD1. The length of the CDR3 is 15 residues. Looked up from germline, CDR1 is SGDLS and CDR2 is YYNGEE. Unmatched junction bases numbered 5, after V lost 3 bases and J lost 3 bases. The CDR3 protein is CASSAAGTGGYEQYF. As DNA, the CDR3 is TGTGCCAGCAGCGCAGCCGGGACAGGGGGCTACGAGCAGTACTTC.

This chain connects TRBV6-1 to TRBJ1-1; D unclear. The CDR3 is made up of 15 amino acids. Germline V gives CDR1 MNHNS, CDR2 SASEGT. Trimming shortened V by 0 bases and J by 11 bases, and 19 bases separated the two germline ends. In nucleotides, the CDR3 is TGTGCCAGCAGTGAAGCGTACGCCCAGGCACCGGGGGCTTTCTTT. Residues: CASSEAYAQAPGAFF.

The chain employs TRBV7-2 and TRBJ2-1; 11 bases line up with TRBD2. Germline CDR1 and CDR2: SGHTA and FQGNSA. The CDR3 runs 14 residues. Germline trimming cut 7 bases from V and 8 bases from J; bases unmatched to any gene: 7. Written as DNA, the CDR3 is TGTGCCAGCATAGCGGGAGGGTCCAGCCATGAGCAGTTCTTC. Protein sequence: CASIAGGSSHEQFF.

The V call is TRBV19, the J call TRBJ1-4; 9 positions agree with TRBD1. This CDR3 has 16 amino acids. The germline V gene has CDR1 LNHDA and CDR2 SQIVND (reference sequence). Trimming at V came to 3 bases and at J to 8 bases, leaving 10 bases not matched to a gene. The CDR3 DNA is TGTGCCAGTAGTATGGAAGAACAGGGGGCGATGGAAAAACTGTTTTTT. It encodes CASSMEEQGAMEKLFF. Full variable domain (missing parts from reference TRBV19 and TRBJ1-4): DGGITQSPKYLFRKEGQNVTLSCEQNLNHDAMYWYRQDPGQGLRLIYYSQIVNDFQKGDIAEGYSVSREKKESFPLTVTSAQKNPTAFYLCASSMEEQGAMEKLFFGSGTQLSVL.

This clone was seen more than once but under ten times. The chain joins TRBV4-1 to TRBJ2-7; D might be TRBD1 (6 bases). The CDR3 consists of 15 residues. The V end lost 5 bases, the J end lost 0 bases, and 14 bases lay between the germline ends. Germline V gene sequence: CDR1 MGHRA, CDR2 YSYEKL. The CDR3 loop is CASSTHRDLSYEQYF. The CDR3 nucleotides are TGCGCCAGCAGCACGCACAGGGACCTCTCCTACGAGCAGTACTTC.

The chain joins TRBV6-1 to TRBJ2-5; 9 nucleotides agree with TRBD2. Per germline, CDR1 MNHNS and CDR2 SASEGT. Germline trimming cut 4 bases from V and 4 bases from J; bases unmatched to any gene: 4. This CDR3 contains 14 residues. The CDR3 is CASSGGGAIETQYF. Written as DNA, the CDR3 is TGTGCCAGCAGTGGCGGGGGGGCTATAGAGACCCAGTACTTC.